The following is a TCR beta chain sequence with its context. Antigen: not known. The source of the sample is a study of human T cells and chemical hapten exposure. Study-level findings and limits: The formation of large CDR3 similarity clusters by expanded TCRs significantly exceeded that of controls.

Time point denoted: pre-sensitization, week 0. Treatment indicated: therapeutic diphenylcyclopropenone sensitization with weekly scalp DPC. RNA extraction used unfractionated whole blood as the source of total RNA. The library labeled individual cDNA molecules by adding unique molecular identifiers to them. In the authors' workflow: Ranging from roughly 20,000 to 750,000, TCR counts per sample had a median value of around 91,000. TCRdb analysed the RACE reads with MiXCR anew, one entry per CDR3 protein. These V and J calls rely on TCRdb rather than the paper's analysis. Altogether roughly 100,000 distinct CDR3 sequences are present, 9.6% being singletons, with the ten largest covering more than 3%. Germline CDR1 is MDHEN and CDR2 is SYDVKM. This CDR3 contains 15 residues. The V gene lost 6 bases and the J gene lost 7 bases, with 21 bases spanning the gap.

The sequences come from whole blood, collected in connection with sensitization to the hapten diphenylcyclopropenone (DPC). The TCR sequence derives from a woman aged 40 to 49 with alopecia areata. Some clones in this sample may be carry-over from other donors' samples. The chain links TRBV28 to TRBJ1-2; a weak D match, TRBD1 (5 bases). The DNA for the CDR3 is TGTGCCAGCAGCTTGGGTTTTGGGGCTCTAGTTGGCTACACCTTC. Translating it yields CASSLGFGALVGYTF.